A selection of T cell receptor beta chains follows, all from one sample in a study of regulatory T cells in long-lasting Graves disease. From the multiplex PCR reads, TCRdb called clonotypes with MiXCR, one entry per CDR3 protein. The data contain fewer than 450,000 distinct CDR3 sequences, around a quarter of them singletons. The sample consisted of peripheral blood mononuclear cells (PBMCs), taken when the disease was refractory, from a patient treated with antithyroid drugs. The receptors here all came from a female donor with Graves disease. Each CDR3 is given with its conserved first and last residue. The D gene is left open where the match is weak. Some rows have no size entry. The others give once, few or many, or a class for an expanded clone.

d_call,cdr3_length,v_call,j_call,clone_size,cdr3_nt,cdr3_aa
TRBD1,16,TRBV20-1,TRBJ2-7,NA,TGCAGTGCAAAGCCAAGTTCTGGGACAGGGGCCTACGAGCAGTACTTC,CSAKPSSGTGAYEQYF
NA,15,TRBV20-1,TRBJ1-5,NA,TGCAGTGCTAGAGAGAGCAAGGGTTCCAATCAGCCCCAGCATTTT,CSARESKGSNQPQHF
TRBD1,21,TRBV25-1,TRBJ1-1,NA,TGTGCCAGCAGTGAATCAGGACAGGGGAAGTTTTGGCTCACCTTGAACACTGAAGCTTTCTTT,CASSESGQGKFWLTLNTEAFF
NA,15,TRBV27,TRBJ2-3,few,TGTGCCAGCAGTTTATCTGGGACCAGCACAGATACGCAGTATTTT,CASSLSGTSTDTQYF
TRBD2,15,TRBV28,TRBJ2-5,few,TGTGCCAGCAGTGGACTAGCGGGAGCGGGTGAGACCCAGTACTTC,CASSGLAGAGETQYF
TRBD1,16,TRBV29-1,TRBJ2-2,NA,TGCAGCGTTGAAAACCGGACAGGGGTTAACACCGGGGAGCTGTTTTTT,CSVENRTGVNTGELFF
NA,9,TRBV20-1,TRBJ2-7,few,TGCAGTGCCTCTCCCGAGCAGTACTTC,CSASPEQYF
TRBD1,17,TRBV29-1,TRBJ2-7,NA,TGCAGCGTCGACGGAATACCTGGGACAGGGGTAGGGTACGAGCAGTACTTC,CSVDGIPGTGVGYEQYF
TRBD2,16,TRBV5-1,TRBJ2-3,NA,TGCGCCAGCCGCACCCCTTTTGCGGGAGGGCCTGATACGCAGTATTTT,CASRTPFAGGPDTQYF
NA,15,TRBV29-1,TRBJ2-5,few,TGCAGCGTTGAAGATCTCATACGGGGCCAAGAGACCCAGTACTTC,CSVEDLIRGQETQYF
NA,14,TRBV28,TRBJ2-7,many,TGTGCCAGCAGTTCACCTCCAGGGGTGGACGAGCAGTACTTC,CASSSPPGVDEQYF
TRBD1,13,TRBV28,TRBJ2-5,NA,TGTGCCACCAGGACAGGGGGCGCAGAGACCCAGTACTTC,CATRTGGAETQYF
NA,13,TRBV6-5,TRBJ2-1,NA,TGTGCCAGCAGTTTTCTAGTTTCTCGTGAGCAGTTCTTC,CASSFLVSREQFF
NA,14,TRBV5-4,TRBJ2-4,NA,TGTGCCAGCAGCGGCCGGGGTGCCAAAAACATTCAGTACTTC,CASSGRGAKNIQYF
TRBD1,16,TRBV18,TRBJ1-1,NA,TGTGCCAGCTCGCCGGGACAGGGGGGCGGTTGGACTGAAGCTTTCTTT,CASSPGQGGGWTEAFF
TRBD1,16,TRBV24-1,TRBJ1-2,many,TGTGCCACCAGTGATTCTCCCTCGACAGGGCCCTATGGCTACACCTTC,CATSDSPSTGPYGYTF
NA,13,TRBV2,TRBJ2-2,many,TGTGCCAGCAGTGAAGAGTTCACCGGGGAGCTGTTTTTT,CASSEEFTGELFF
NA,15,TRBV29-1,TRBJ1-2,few,TGCAGCGTGACCCCGAACAGCGGCCCTAACTATGGCTACACCTTC,CSVTPNSGPNYGYTF
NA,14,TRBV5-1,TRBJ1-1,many,TGCGCCAGCAGCTTAACCTCAGGGGCGATTGAAGCTTTCTTT,CASSLTSGAIEAFF
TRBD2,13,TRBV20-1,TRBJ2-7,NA,TGCAGTGCTAGTTCGGGAGGTCCCTACGAGCAGTACTTC,CSASSGGPYEQYF